Listed here are 17 T cell receptor beta chains from one sample, sequenced in a study of T cells after yellow fever vaccination (dated by TCRdb to about 2019). Receptors were amplified or captured by 5' RACE. Sequencing took place on an Illumina NovaSeq 6000. The public reads were quality trimmed at Q25 with fastp and then assembled into clones with MiXCR by TCRdb, keeping productive beta chains. Every distinct CDR3 protein forms one entry, paired with its most common genes and DNA. The sample records about 300,000 distinct CDR3 sequences, 8.5% to 10% of which are singletons. The ten largest clones take up around 3.5% of the sample. The sample's treatment or condition label, in plain terms: live attenuated yellow fever vaccine strain. Sample: CD4+ T cells sorted from PBMCs, taken 5 days after the yellow fever booster vaccination. These receptors came from a man younger than 35 who received the YFV17D yellow fever vaccine.

A few counts support this clonotype. For the CDR3, the DNA is TGTGCCATCAGGACTAGCGGGGGGGTAAATGAGCAGTTCTTC. Its protein product is CAIRTSGGVNEQFF. The chain employs TRBV10-3 and TRBJ2-1, with 14 nucleotides matching TRBD2. Germline assignment: CDR1 ENHRY and CDR2 SYGVKD. The V gene end was trimmed by 6 bases and the J gene end by 7 bases; junction bases not matched to a gene: 2. This CDR3 is 14 amino acids long.

A few counts support this clonotype. The chain couples TRBV2 to TRBJ2-3; D might be TRBD1 (6 bases). The CDR3 is 16 amino acids. Germline CDR1 reads SNHLY; CDR2 reads FYNNEI. Trimming took off 10 bases at V and 2 bases at J, with 22 bases between the two ends. In nucleotides, the CDR3 is TGTGCCACCGAGGGCACGGGACACCCCATCACAGATACGCAGTATTTT. Protein sequence: CATEGTGHPITDTQYF.

This clonotype was seen repeatedly, ten times or more. V is TRBV12-3 or TRBV12-4 and J is TRBJ2-1; TRBD1 matches at 9 bases. The junction had 12 bases not matched to a gene; V was cut back by 8 bases and J by 13 bases. The length of the CDR3 is 13 residues. The CDR3 here is CASENRDRAHQFF. CDR3 bases: TGTGCCAGCGAAAACCGGGACAGGGCCCACCAGTTCTTC.

This clonotype was recorded at least ten times. The chain carries TRBV20-1 and TRBJ1-1; 11 nucleotides match TRBD1. From germline, CDR1 is DFQATT and CDR2 SNEGSKA (reference sequence). V shed 6 bases, J shed 2 bases, and the junction held 2 bases outside the gene matches. The CDR3 runs to 13 residues. The CDR3: CSARTGGNTEAFF. The CDR3 DNA is TGCAGTGCCCGGACAGGGGGCAACACTGAAGCTTTCTTT.

This clonotype was found a few times. This rearrangement joins TRBV24-1 to TRBJ2-6, with D possibly matching TRBD2 (5 bases). CDR1 and CDR2 (germline): KGHDR, SFDVKD. Trimming removed 9 bases at V and 0 bases at J, with 5 bases between. The CDR3 is made up of 13 amino acids. As DNA, the CDR3 is TGTGCCACCCGGGGCTCTGGGGCCAACGTCCTGACTTTC. Protein sequence: CATRGSGANVLTF.

This sequence joins TRBV3-1 and TRBJ2-3, with D possibly matching TRBD2 (7 bases). V gave up 7 bases and J gave up 2 bases, with 16 bases separating them. From germline, CDR1 is LGHDT and CDR2 YNNKEL (reference sequence). The CDR3 consists of 15 residues. The DNA for the CDR3 is TGTGCCAGCAAAGAACGGGGGGCGATCACAGATACGCAGTATTTT. Protein product: CASKERGAITDTQYF.

This clonotype was found a few times. The V gene is TRBV28, the J gene TRBJ2-7; a possible D gene is TRBD1 (5 bases). Germline CDR1 reads MDHEN; CDR2 reads SYDVKM. The CDR3 is made up of 12 amino acids. Trimming stripped 5 bases from V and 3 bases from J, with 8 bases between. CDR3 amino acids: CASSPQGYEQYV. CDR3 DNA sequence: TGTGCCAGCAGTCCTCAGGGCTACGAGCAGTACGTC.

The table lists this clonotype with a few counts. V is TRBV20-1 and J is TRBJ2-3; 11 bases line up with TRBD2. The CDR3 contains 16 residues. V was pared by 1 base and J by 5 bases, with 8 bases of the junction left unmatched. Germline CDR1 DFQATT, CDR2 SNEGSKA (reference sequence). The CDR3 is CSARVAGTSGGDTQYF. The CDR3 nucleotides read TGCAGTGCTAGAGTGGCCGGGACTAGCGGTGGAGATACGCAGTATTTT.

This clonotype was counted ten times or more. The germline gene is not matched at one end of the junction; a read error may be the cause. This chain links TRBV7-7 with TRBJ2-5; weak D call: TRBD1 (5 bases). CDR3 length: 14 residues. Looked up from germline, CDR1 is SSHAT and CDR2 is FNYEAQ (reference sequence). CDR3 sequence: CASSPQQGQETQYF. The CDR3 DNA reads as TGTGCTAGCAGCCCGCAGCAGGGACAAGAGACCCAGTACTTC.

This chain connects TRBV7-3 to TRBJ2-3; the D gene is possibly TRBD2 (5 bases). This CDR3 comprises 16 residues. V lost 1 base to trimming and J lost 3 bases, with 14 bases between them. Germline CDR1 SGHTA, CDR2 FQGTGA. The CDR3 nucleotides are TGTGCCAGCAGCTTAATGAGGGCAGCGGAGACAGATACGCAGTATTTT. Amino acids: CASSLMRAAETDTQYF.

The V gene is TRBV11-2, the J gene TRBJ2-2; the D is unclear. This CDR3 has 14 amino acids. CDR1 is SGHAT and CDR2 is FQNNGV in the germline V gene. V gave up 0 bases and J gave up 7 bases, with 9 bases separating them. Written as DNA, the CDR3 is TGTGCCAGCAGCTTAGATCGTCGGGTCGGGGAGCTGTTTTTT. Translating gives CASSLDRRVGELFF.

This clonotype showed up just a few times. The chain employs TRBV6-2 or TRBV6-3 and TRBJ2-7; 8 bases agree with TRBD1. The germline V gene encodes CDR1 MNHEY and CDR2 SVGEGT. The CDR3 sequence is 16 residues long. The junction had 11 bases not matched to a gene; V was cut back by 5 bases and J by 2 bases. Here the CDR3 reads CASSQPGGGKPYEQYF. As DNA, the CDR3 is TGTGCCAGCAGTCAGCCAGGGGGCGGAAAGCCCTACGAGCAGTACTTC.

This clonotype came up a few times. The V call is TRBV6-1, the J call TRBJ1-1; 8 bases are shared with TRBD1. Unmatched junction bases numbered 10, after V lost 4 bases and J lost 0 bases. CDR3 length: 17 residues. The germline V gene has CDR1 MNHNS and CDR2 SASEGT. For the CDR3, the DNA is TGTGCCAGCAGTGGGAGGGACAGGCAGACCTTGAACACTGAAGCTTTCTTT. Translating it yields CASSGRDRQTLNTEAFF.

CDR3 in DNA: TGCGCCAGCAGCTTGTCGGCTAGCGGGGCCCAAGAGACCCAGTACTTC. Translation: CASSLSASGAQETQYF. The chain uses TRBV5-1 and TRBJ2-5; 9 bases line up with TRBD2. The CDR3 loop spans 16 amino acids. The V gene end was trimmed by 1 base and the J gene end by 1 base; junction bases not matched to a gene: 5. The germline V gene has CDR1 SGHRS and CDR2 YFSETQ. The whole variable domain, remainder taken from reference TRBV5-1 and TRBJ2-5, is KAGVTQTPRYLIKTRGQQVTLSCSPISGHRSVSWYQQTPGQGLQFLFEYFSETQRNKGNFPGRFSGRQFSNSRSEMNVSTLELGDSALYLCASSLSASGAQETQYFGPGTRLLVL.

This clonotype occurred many times. The chain links TRBV24-1 to TRBJ2-1, with D possibly being TRBD1 or TRBD2 (6 bases each). CDR1 KGHDR and CDR2 SFDVKD come from the germline V gene. The CDR3 has 16 residues. V shed 1 base and J shed 9 bases, with 18 bases lying between them. CDR3 coding DNA: TGTGCCACCAGTGATTTCTTAGGAGGGGGGTTCGGTGAGCAGTTCTTC. It is translated as CATSDFLGGGFGEQFF.

V gene TRBV28 combines with J gene TRBJ1-5; D is unclear. This CDR3 spans 16 amino acids. CDR1 MDHEN and CDR2 SYDVKM come from the germline V gene. Trimming cost V 5 bases and J 2 bases, with 16 bases left between them. The CDR3 DNA sequence: TGTGCCAGCAGTCCCGTAGGGAGTTTCGGCAATCAGCCCCAGCATTTT. It encodes CASSPVGSFGNQPQHF.

The CDR3 nucleotides read TGTGCCAGCAGTTCCACAGGGTCGCATGAAAAACTGTTTTTT. It codes for CASSSTGSHEKLFF. The chain uses TRBV12-3 or TRBV12-4 and TRBJ1-4; possible D gene TRBD1, 6 bases. This CDR3 region has 14 residues. Trimming cost V 4 bases and J 6 bases, with 12 bases left between them.